This TCR beta chain was captured in a study of blood T cell repertoires in COVID-19. Study-wide background: Whether acute or convalescent, the COVID-19 samples came from the United States, Italy and Spain. Sources were T cells, B-cell-depleted T cells, or PBMCs; the material itself was cDNA or gDNA.

How the authors handled the data: Reference gene primers were amplified, and this amplification served to estimate nucleated cell counts. The protocol was immunoSEQ multiplex PCR, while the TCRdb copy is restricted to in-frame clones and leaves out a portion. V and J calls and clone size are copied from that table; D and trimming were computed from the DNA. The sample records 150,000 or so clones, approximately 88% being singletons. V was shortened by 3 bases and J by 2 bases, with 11 bases between the two germline ends. The CDR3 contains 15 residues. Germline CDR1 KGHSH, CDR2 LQKENI. The rearrangement links TRBV18 to TRBJ1-3; D unclear. The sample was peripheral blood. This receptor was taken from a man aged 50-60 years with acute or convalescent COVID-19. The CDR3 coding sequence is TGTGCCAGCTCACCTATGAGTTTTCCTGGAAACACCATATATTTT. As protein: CASSPMSFPGNTIYF.